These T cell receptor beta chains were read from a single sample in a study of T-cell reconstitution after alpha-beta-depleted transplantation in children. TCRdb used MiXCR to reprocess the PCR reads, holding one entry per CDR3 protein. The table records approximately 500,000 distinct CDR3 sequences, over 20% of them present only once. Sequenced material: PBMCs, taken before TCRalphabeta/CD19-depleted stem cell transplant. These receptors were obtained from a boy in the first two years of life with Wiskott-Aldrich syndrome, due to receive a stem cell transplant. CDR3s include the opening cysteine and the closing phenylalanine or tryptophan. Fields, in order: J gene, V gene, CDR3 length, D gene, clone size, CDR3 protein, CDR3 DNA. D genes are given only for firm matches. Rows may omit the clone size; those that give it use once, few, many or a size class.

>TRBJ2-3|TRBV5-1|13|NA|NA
CASSLATPGTQYF
TGCGCCAGCAGCTTGGCGACTCCGGGGACGCAGTATTTT
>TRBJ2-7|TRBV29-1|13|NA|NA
CSVVWVQTYEQYF
TGCAGCGTTGTATGGGTACAAACCTACGAGCAGTACTTC
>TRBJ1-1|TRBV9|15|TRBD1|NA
CASSPRTGGSAEAFF
TGTGCCAGCAGCCCCAGGACAGGGGGATCCGCTGAAGCTTTCTTT
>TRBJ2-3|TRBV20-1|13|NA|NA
CSASFGSTDTQYF
TGCAGTGCTAGTTTCGGGAGCACAGATACGCAGTATTTT
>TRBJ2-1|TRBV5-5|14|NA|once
CASSLGTENNEQFF
TGTGCCAGCAGCTTGGGGACTGAAAACAATGAGCAGTTCTTC
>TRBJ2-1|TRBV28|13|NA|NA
CASNPAAGGEQFF
TGTGCCAGCAATCCGGCGGCGGGTGGCGAGCAGTTCTTC
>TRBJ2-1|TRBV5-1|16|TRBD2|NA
CASSLPRTSAANEQFF
TGCGCCAGCAGCTTGCCCCGGACTAGCGCTGCGAATGAGCAGTTCTTC
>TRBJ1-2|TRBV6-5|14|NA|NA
CASSSQRSYYGYTF
TGTGCCAGCAGTTCCCAACGTAGTTACTATGGCTACACCTTC
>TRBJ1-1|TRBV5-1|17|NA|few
CASSPGRVSQGNTEAFF
TGCGCCAGCAGCCCAGGGAGGGTCAGCCAGGGGAACACTGAAGCTTTCTTT
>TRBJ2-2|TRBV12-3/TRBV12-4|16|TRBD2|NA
CASSSFPGTSAGELFF
TGTGCCAGCAGTTCATTTCCCGGGACTAGCGCCGGGGAGCTGTTTTTT
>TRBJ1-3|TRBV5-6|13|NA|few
CASSLGTQSTIYF
TGTGCCAGCAGCCTAGGGACCCAGAGCACCATATATTTT
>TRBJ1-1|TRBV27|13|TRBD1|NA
CASREQGFPEAFF
TGTGCCAGCAGGGAACAGGGGTTCCCTGAAGCTTTCTTT
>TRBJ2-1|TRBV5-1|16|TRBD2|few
CASSLTGTSGSGEQFF
TGCGCCAGCAGCCTAACCGGGACTAGTGGCTCGGGTGAGCAGTTCTTC
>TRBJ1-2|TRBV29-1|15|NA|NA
CSVEGPGGGAYGYTF
TGCAGCGTTGAAGGCCCCGGCGGCGGCGCCTATGGCTACACCTTC
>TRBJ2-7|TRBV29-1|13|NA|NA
CSVVAGRSYEQYF
TGCAGCGTTGTGGCGGGGAGAAGCTACGAGCAGTACTTC
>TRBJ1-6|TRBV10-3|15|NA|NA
CAISEGRQDNSPLHF
TGTGCCATCAGTGAAGGCCGCCAGGATAATTCACCCCTCCACTTT